This T cell receptor (beta chain) was recovered during a study of cytomegalovirus exposure and HLA in healthy donors. Study context: An early data release held approximately 85 million unique TCRs from HLA-typed donors. Findings and caveats of the study: The authors excluded some V segments, including TRBV6-2 and TRBV6-3, as indistinguishable. There were around 160 TCR beta chains listed as cytomegalovirus-associated.

Notes on this clone: Its antigen is currently unknown.

The CDR3 has 15 amino acids. The V gene's germline CDR1 is MNHNY and CDR2 SVGAGI (reference sequence). Losses at the gene ends were 2 bases for V and 4 bases for J; bases not matched to a gene: 5. Amplification used 60 Vbeta primers and 13 Jbeta primers. The method was immunoSEQ multiplex PCR; TCRdb's version includes in-frame clones alone and lacks a portion of them. The sample gives 250,000 to 350,000 clones, roughly 90% of which show up once; around 4% is in the top ten. The source of this sequence is a man aged 35-49 years in good health and CMV-seropositive. This chain connects TRBV6-6 to TRBJ1-3; 7 nucleotides match TRBD1. Sequences were obtained from PBMCs. This chain's CDR3 is CASSYRDSLGNTIYF. CDR3 sequence (DNA): TGTGCCAGCAGTTACCGGGACAGTTTAGGAAACACCATATATTTT.